The next 9 T cell receptor beta chains were all read from a single sample in a study of blood T cell repertoires in COVID-19. Repertoires were generated with immunoSEQ multiplex PCR, while TCRdb's copy carries only in-frame clones and drops some. Of 350,000 to 400,000 clones in the sample, around 87% are singletons; the top ten hold about 6.5%. Sequenced input: peripheral blood. The receptors stem from a man aged 18 to 29 with active or convalescent COVID-19.

This chain joins TRBV3-1 (or the pseudogene TRBV3-2) and TRBJ2-1, with TRBD2 matching 8 bases. The junction had 5 bases not matched to a gene; V was cut back by 1 base and J by 0 bases. Germline CDR1 is LGHDT and CDR2 is YNNKEL (reference sequence). This CDR3 spans 17 amino acids. The CDR3 DNA reads TGTGCCAGCAGCCAAGGGCTAGCGGGCCTCTCCTACAATGAGCAGTTCTTC. It is translated as CASSQGLAGLSYNEQFF.

This CDR3 is CASSFSPVRGNTGELFF. The CDR3 region has the DNA TGTGCCAGCAGCTTTAGTCCGGTCAGGGGGAACACCGGGGAGCTGTTTTTT. The chain is built from TRBV7-2 and TRBJ2-2, with D possibly being TRBD1 (6 bases). CDR3 length equals 17 residues. Per germline, CDR1 SGHTA and CDR2 FQGNSA. With 3 bases removed from V and 1 base from J, the gap between germline ends came to 15 bases.

The V gene is TRBV30, the J gene TRBJ2-5, with D tentatively TRBD2 (6 bases). Germline V gives CDR1 GTSNPN, CDR2 SVGIG (reference sequence). The CDR3 extends over 12 amino acids. Trimming cost V 4 bases and J 3 bases, with 9 bases left between them. CDR3 coding DNA: TGTGCCTGGAATTCGGGGGAAGAGACCCAGTACTTC. This translates into CAWNSGEETQYF.

The V call is TRBV9, the J call TRBJ1-2; tentatively, D is TRBD1 (5 bases). This CDR3 has 14 residues. In germline, CDR1 is SGDLS, CDR2 YYNGEE. The germline V and J ends were trimmed by 1 base and 4 bases, with 11 bases remaining between them. The CDR3 protein is CASSVNTGPYGYTF. CDR3 nucleotide sequence: TGTGCCAGCAGCGTAAATACAGGACCCTATGGCTACACCTTC.

This rearrangement joins TRBV5-6 to TRBJ1-1; D is perhaps TRBD1 (6 bases). V was shortened by 3 bases and J by 3 bases, with 12 bases between the two germline ends. The CDR3 totals 14 residues. Germline assignment: CDR1 SGHDT and CDR2 YYEEEE. CDR3 residues: CASSSTGRYTEAFF. The CDR3 coding sequence is TGTGCCAGCAGCTCAACAGGGCGGTACACTGAAGCTTTCTTT.

The genes are TRBV27 and TRBJ2-3; the match to TRBD2 covers 15 bases. The V gene end was trimmed by 3 bases and the J gene end by 7 bases; junction bases not matched to a gene: 5. This CDR3 region has 16 residues. Germline CDR1 and CDR2: MNHEY and SMNVEV (reference sequence). CDR3 DNA: TGTGCCAGCAGTTTCCGGACTAGCGGGAGGGCCTATACGCAGTATTTT. Protein sequence: CASSFRTSGRAYTQYF.

This chain uses TRBV18 with TRBJ1-4; D is unclear. CDR3 length: 15 residues. V shed 5 bases and J shed 7 bases, with 17 bases lying between them. Germline CDR1 is KGHSH and CDR2 is LQKENI. CDR3 coding DNA: TGTGCCAGCTCAAAGCTCCGGCGGTTGGGTGAAAAACTGTTTTTT. As protein: CASSKLRRLGEKLFF.

This sequence joins TRBV7-8 and TRBJ1-6; maybe TRBD1 (5 bases). CDR1 and CDR2 (germline): SGHVS, FQNEAQ. Trimming removed 1 base at V and 8 bases at J, with 15 bases between. This CDR3 is 16 amino acids long. CDR3 loop: CASSLVPGGNDSPLHF. The DNA of the CDR3 is TGTGCCAGCAGCTTAGTTCCCGGGGGAAATGATTCACCCCTCCACTTT.

The rearrangement joins TRBV9 to TRBJ2-1, with 8 bases that match TRBD2. The CDR3 runs to 15 residues. Germline loops: CDR1 SGDLS, CDR2 YYNGEE. J gave up 4 bases and V 6 bases, and 9 bases lay outside the gene matches. In DNA form, the CDR3 reads TGTGCCAGCACCTTCGGGGGGGGCTTGTACAATGAGCAGTTCTTC. Protein: CASTFGGGLYNEQFF.